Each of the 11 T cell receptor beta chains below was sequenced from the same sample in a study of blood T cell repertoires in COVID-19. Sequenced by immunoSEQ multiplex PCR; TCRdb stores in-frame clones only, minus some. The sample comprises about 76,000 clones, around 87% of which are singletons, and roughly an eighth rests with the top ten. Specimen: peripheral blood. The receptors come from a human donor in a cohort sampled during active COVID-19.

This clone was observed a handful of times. This CDR3 is CASSWLGGSTGELFF. CDR3 DNA: TGTGCCAGCAGCTGGCTAGGGGGCTCCACCGGGGAGCTGTTTTTT. The V call is TRBV5-8, the J call TRBJ2-2; the match to TRBD1 covers 7 bases. V lost 3 bases to trimming and J lost 4 bases; unmatched junction nucleotides: 6. Germline V CDR1 and CDR2: SGHTS, YDEGEE. The length of the CDR3 is 15 residues. Variable domain in full (rest from reference TRBV5-8 and TRBJ2-2): EAGVTQSPTHLIKTRGQQATLRCSPISGHTSVYWYQQALGLGLQFLLWYDEGEERNRGNFPPRFSGRQFPNYSSELNVNALELEDSALYLCASSWLGGSTGELFFGEGSRLTVL.

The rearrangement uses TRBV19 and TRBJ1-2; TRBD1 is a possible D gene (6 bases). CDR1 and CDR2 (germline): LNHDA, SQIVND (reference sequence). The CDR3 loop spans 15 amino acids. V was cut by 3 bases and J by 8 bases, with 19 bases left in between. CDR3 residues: CASSMESGDPRGYTF. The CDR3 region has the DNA TGTGCCAGTAGTATGGAATCAGGGGATCCGAGGGGCTACACCTTC.

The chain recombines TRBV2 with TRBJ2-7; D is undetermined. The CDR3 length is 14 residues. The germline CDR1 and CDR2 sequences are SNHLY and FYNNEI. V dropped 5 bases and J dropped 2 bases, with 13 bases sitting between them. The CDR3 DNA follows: TGTGCCAGCAGTCTTACGAAGTCAGCCTACGAGCAGTACTTC. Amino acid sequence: CASSLTKSAYEQYF.

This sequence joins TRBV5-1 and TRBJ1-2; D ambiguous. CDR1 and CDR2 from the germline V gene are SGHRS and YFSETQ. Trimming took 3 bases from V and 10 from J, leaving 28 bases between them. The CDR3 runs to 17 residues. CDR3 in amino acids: CASSSGFRAPPKDDYTF. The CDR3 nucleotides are TGCGCCAGCAGCTCAGGTTTTCGTGCACCACCGAAAGATGACTACACCTTC. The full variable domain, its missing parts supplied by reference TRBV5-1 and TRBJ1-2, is KAGVTQTPRYLIKTRGQQVTLSCSPISGHRSVSWYQQTPGQGLQFLFEYFSETQRNKGNFPGRFSGRQFSNSRSEMNVSTLELGDSALYLCASSSGFRAPPKDDYTFGSGTRLTVV.

CDR3 sequence (DNA): TGTGCCAGCAGTTTAGGCCCAATGTTAGCGGGGACTTACAATGAGCAGTTCTTC. Protein: CASSLGPMLAGTYNEQFF. The chain joins TRBV28 to TRBJ2-1; 8 bases align to TRBD2. CDR3 length: 18 residues. From germline, CDR1 is MDHEN and CDR2 SYDVKM. Trimming cost V 2 bases and J 4 bases; bases outside gene matches: 13.

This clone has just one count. CDR3 residues: CASSQPAGTDTQYF. Here the CDR3 DNA reads TGTGCCAGCAGTCAGCCAGCGGGCACAGATACGCAGTATTTT. The chain links TRBV28 to TRBJ2-3; perhaps TRBD2 as D (5 bases). Germline lookup yields CDR1 MDHEN and CDR2 SYDVKM. The CDR3 is 14 residues long. V was shortened by 5 bases and J by 1 base, with 10 bases between the two germline ends.

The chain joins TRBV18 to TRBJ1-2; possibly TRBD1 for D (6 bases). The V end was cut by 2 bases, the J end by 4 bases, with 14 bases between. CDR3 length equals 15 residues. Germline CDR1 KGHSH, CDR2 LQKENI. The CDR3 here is CASSPGRSRGYGYTF. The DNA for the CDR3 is TGTGCCAGCTCACCAGGTCGGTCCAGGGGCTATGGCTACACCTTC.

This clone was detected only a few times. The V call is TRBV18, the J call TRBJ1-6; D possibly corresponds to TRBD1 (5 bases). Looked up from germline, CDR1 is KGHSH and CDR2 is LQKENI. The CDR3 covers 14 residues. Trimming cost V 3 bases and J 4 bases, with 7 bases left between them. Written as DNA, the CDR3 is TGTGCCAGCTCACCTCAGGGTTATAATTCACCCCTCCACTTT. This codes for CASSPQGYNSPLHF.

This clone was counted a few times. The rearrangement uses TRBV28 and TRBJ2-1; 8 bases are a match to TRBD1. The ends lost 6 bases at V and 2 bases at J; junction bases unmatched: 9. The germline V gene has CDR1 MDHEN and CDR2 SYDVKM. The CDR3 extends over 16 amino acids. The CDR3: CASRSEQGVTYNEQFF. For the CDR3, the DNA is TGTGCCAGCAGGTCCGAACAGGGGGTCACCTACAATGAGCAGTTCTTC.

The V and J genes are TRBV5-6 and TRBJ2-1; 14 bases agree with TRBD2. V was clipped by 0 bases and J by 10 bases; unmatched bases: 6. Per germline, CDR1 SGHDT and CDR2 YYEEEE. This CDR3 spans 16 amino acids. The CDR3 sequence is CASSLGLAGGRREQFF. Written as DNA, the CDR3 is TGTGCCAGCAGCTTGGGACTAGCGGGGGGGCGCAGGGAGCAGTTCTTC.

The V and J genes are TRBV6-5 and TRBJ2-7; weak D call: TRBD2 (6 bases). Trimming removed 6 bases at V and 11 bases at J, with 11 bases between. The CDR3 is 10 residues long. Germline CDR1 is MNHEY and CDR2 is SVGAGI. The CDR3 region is CASSAQREYF. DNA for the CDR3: TGTGCCAGCAGCGCTCAGCGGGAGTACTTC.